The entry that follows covers one T cell receptor beta chain sequence. The sample is drawn from a study of CD4 T cells in relation to SARS-CoV-2 and coronaviruses. The CDR3 length is 15 residues. Trimming removed 2 bases from V and 7 bases from J, with 13 bases in between. From germline, CDR1 is SGHRS and CDR2 YFSETQ. CD4+ T cells from unexposed donors were obtained before the COVID-19 pandemic (2011-2018). TCRdb's table, derived via immunoSEQ multiplex PCR, lists solely in-frame clones and lacks some. This repertoire shows about 60,000 clones, less than 95% found once; its top ten account for 0.14%. The sequenced sample consisted of naive CD4+ T cells from PBMCs. Subset specified: naive CD4+ T cells isolated by negative enrichment. The chain employs TRBV5-1 and TRBJ1-6; D unresolved. The sequence was obtained from a human donor in good health. The CDR3 bases are TGCGCCAGCAGCTTATCAGTTGAACGCAATTCACCCCTCCACTTT. This translates into CASSLSVERNSPLHF.